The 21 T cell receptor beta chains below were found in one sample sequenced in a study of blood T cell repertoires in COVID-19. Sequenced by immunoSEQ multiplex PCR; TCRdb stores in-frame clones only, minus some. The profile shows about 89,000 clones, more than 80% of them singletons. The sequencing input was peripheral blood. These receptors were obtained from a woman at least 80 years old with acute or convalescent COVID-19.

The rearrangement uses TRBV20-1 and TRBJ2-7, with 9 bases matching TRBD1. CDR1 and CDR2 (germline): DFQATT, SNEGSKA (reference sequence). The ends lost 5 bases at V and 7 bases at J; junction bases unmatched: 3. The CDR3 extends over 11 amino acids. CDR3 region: CSAYRGREQYF. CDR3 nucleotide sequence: TGCAGTGCTTACAGGGGGCGGGAGCAGTACTTC.

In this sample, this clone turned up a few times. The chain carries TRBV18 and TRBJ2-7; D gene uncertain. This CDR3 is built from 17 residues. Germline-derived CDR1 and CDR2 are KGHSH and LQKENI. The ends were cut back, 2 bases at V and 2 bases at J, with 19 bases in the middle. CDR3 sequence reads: CASSPVAATAAPYEQYF. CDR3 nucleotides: TGTGCCAGCTCACCAGTGGCGGCGACGGCGGCTCCCTACGAGCAGTACTTC.

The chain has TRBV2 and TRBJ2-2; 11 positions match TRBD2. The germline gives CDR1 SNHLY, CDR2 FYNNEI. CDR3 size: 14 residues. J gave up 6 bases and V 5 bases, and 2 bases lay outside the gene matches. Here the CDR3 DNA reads TGTGCCAGCAGTCCTAGCGGGGGGCCCGGGGAGCTGTTTTTT. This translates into CASSPSGGPGELFF. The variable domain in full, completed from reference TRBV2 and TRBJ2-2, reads EPEVTQTPSHQVTQMGQEVILRCVPISNHLYFYWYRQILGQKVEFLVSFYNNEISEKSEIFDDQFSVERPDGSNFTLKIRSTKLEDSAMYFCASSPSGGPGELFFGEGSRLTVL.

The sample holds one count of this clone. The CDR3 region is CASKTVYNSPLHF. The CDR3 DNA reads as TGTGCCAGCAAGACAGTTTATAATTCACCCCTCCACTTT. The chain uses TRBV6-6 and TRBJ1-6; D might be TRBD1 (5 bases). V dropped 7 bases and J dropped 4 bases, with 8 bases sitting between them. The length of the CDR3 is 13 residues. In germline, CDR1 is MNHNY, CDR2 SVGAGI (reference sequence).

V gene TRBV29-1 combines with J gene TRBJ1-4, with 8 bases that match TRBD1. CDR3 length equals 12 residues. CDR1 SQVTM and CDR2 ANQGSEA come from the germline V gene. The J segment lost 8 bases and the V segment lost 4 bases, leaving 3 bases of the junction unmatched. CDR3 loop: CSVGQGREKLFF. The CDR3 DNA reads TGCAGCGTTGGACAGGGGAGGGAAAAACTGTTTTTT.

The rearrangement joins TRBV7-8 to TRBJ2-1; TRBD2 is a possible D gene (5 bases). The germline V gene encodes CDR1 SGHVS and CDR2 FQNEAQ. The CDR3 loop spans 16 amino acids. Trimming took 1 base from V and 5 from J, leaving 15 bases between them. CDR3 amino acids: CASSLVGRTYNNEQFF. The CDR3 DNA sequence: TGTGCCAGCAGCTTAGTTGGTCGGACTTACAACAATGAGCAGTTCTTC.

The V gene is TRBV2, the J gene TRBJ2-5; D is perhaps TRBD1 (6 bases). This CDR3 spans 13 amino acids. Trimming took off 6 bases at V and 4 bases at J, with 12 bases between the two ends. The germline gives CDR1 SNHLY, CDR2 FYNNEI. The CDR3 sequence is CASSGTSPETQYF. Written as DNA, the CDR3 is TGTGCCAGCAGCGGGACAAGCCCAGAGACCCAGTACTTC.

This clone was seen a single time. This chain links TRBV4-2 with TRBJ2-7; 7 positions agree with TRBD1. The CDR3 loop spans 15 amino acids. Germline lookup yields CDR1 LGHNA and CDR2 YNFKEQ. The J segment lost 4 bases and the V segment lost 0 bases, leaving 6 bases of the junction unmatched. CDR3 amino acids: CASSQDPGQPYEQYF. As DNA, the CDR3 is TGTGCCAGCAGCCAAGATCCGGGACAGCCTTACGAGCAGTACTTC.

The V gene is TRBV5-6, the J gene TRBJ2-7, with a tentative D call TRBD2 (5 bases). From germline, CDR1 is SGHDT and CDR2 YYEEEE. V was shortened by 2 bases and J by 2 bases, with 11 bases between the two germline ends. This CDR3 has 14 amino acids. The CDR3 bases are TGTGCCAGCAGCTTCCCGGGAATGACCTACGAGCAGTACTTC. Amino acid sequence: CASSFPGMTYEQYF.

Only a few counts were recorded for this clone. CDR3 in DNA: TGTGCCAGTAGCTCAGGGGCCCGGAACACTGAAGCTTTCTTT. As protein: CASSSGARNTEAFF. The chain combines TRBV19 with TRBJ1-1; D is perhaps TRBD1 (6 bases). Trimming removed 6 bases from V and 1 base from J, with 12 bases in between. CDR1 is LNHDA, CDR2 SQIVND, per germline (reference sequence). The CDR3 has 14 amino acids.

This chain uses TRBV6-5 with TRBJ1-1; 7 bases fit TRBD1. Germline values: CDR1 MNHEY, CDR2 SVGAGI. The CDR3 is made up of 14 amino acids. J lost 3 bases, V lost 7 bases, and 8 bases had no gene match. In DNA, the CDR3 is TGTGCCAGCAACCTGACAGGGCGCGACACTGAAGCTTTCTTT. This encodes CASNLTGRDTEAFF.

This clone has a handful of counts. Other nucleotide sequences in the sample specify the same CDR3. CDR3: CASTREGIGGYTF. CDR3 nucleotide sequence: TGTGCCAGCACGAGGGAAGGGATCGGTGGCTACACCTTC. V gene TRBV2 combines with J gene TRBJ1-2; D is ambiguous. The germline CDR1 and CDR2 sequences are SNHLY and FYNNEI. The CDR3 is 13 residues long. V lost 7 bases and J lost 7, with 16 bases in between. Full variable domain (missing parts from reference TRBV2 and TRBJ1-2): EPEVTQTPSHQVTQMGQEVILRCVPISNHLYFYWYRQILGQKVEFLVSFYNNEISEKSEIFDDQFSVERPDGSNFTLKIRSTKLEDSAMYFCASTREGIGGYTFGSGTRLTVV.

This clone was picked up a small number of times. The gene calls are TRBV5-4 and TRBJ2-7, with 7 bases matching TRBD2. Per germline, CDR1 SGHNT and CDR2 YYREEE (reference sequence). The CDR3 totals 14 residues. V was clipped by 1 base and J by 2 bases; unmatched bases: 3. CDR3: CASSLWGGPYEQYF. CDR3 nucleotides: TGTGCCAGCAGCTTGTGGGGGGGACCCTACGAGCAGTACTTC.

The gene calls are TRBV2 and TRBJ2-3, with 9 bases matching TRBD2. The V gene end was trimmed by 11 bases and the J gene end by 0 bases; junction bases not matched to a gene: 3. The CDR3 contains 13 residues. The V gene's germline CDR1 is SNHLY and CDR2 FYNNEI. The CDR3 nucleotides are TGTGCCGGCGCGGGGGGGAGCACAGATACGCAGTATTTT. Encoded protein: CAGAGGSTDTQYF.

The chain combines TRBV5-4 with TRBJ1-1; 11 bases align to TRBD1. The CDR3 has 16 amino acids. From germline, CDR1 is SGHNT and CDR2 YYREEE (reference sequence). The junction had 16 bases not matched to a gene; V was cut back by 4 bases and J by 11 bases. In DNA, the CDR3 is TGTGCCAGCAGCCCCGAACCGGGACAGGGGGAACTTGAGGCTTTCTTT. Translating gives CASSPEPGQGELEAFF.

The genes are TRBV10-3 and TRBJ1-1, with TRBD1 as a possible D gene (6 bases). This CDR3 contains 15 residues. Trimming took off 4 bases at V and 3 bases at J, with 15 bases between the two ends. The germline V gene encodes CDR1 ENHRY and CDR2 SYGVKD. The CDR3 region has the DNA TGTGCCATCAGTGCGCTCGGCAGGGGAGACACTGAAGCTTTCTTT. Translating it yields CAISALGRGDTEAFF.

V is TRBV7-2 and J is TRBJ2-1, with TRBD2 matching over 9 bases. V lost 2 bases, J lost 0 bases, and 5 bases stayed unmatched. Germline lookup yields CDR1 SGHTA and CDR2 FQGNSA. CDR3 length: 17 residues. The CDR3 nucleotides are TGTGCCAGCAGCTTACTCCCTAGCGGGACCTCCTACAATGAGCAGTTCTTC. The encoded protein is CASSLLPSGTSYNEQFF.

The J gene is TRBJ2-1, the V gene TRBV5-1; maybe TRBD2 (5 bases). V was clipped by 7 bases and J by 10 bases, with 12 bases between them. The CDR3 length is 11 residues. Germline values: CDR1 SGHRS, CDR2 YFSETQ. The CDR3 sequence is CASELGREQFF. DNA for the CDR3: TGCGCCAGCGAACTGGGGAGAGAGCAGTTCTTC.

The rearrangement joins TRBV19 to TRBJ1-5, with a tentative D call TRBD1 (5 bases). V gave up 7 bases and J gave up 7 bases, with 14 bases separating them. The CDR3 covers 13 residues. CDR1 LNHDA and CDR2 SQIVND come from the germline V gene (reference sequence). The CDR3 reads CASTSRGGQPQHF. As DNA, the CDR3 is TGTGCCAGTACCTCCCGCGGGGGGCAGCCCCAGCATTTT.

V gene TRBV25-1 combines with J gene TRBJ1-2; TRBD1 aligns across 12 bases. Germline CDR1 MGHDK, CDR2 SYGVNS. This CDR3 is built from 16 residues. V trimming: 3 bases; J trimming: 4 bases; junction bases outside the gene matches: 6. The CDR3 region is CASSDPGTGGIYGYTF. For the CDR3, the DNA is TGTGCCAGCAGTGATCCCGGGACAGGGGGCATCTATGGCTACACCTTC.

The CDR3 region is CASSPTGQGALNTGELFF. CDR3 DNA: TGTGCCAGCAGCCCAACGGGACAGGGGGCTCTAAACACCGGGGAGCTGTTTTTT. The chain links TRBV3-1 (or the pseudogene TRBV3-2) to TRBJ2-2; the match to TRBD1 covers 12 bases. The CDR3 runs 18 residues. V dropped 4 bases and J dropped 2; count of bases not matched to a gene: 8. Germline CDR1 and CDR2: LGHDT and YNNKEL (reference sequence).